This T cell receptor beta chain was found in a study of blood T cell repertoires in COVID-19. In the study overall: From T cells, B-cell-depleted T cells, or PBMCs came the material, which was cDNA or gDNA.

The V and J ends lost 8 bases and 5 bases respectively, with 9 bases between them. The germline V gene encodes CDR1 DFQATT and CDR2 SNEGSKA (reference sequence). The CDR3 extends over 10 amino acids. Authors' methods: Cell counts per sample came from amplifying reference gene primers. TCRdb's table, derived via immunoSEQ multiplex PCR, lists solely in-frame clones and lacks some. The V and J calls and clone size were taken over from that table, and D and trimming were inferred from the DNA. The sample includes 200,000 or so clones, about 80% seen only once; the top ten take 6% to 8%. Participants were placed into cohorts based on the clinical history they reported. Cohort 3 recovery required two negative PCRs, clearance, or symptom resolution.

This TCR was recovered from a man aged 35 to 55 who had recovered from COVID-19. The chain is built from TRBV20-1 and TRBJ1-2; D gene uncertain. Sequencing input: PBMCs or T cells enriched from blood (not recorded which). CDR3 nucleotide sequence: TGCAGTCCCAAAACATATGGCTACACCTTC. It specifies CSPKTYGYTF.